This paragraph covers one T cell receptor (beta chain) sequence. Antigen specificity is unknown. The data belong to a study of regulatory T cells in long-lasting Graves disease. Study-wide results and limits: Sharing of public clonotypes was greater in persistent patients (under 3,000) than in new patients (about 970). It was in persistent disease that TRBV28, TRBJ1-2 and TRBJ2-5 were favored.

Described time point: newly diagnosed GD, antithyroid drugs for less than 3 months. PBMC RNA served as the TCR library source. Trimming removed 3 bases at V and 4 bases at J, with 10 bases between. The length of the CDR3 is 13 residues. Per germline, CDR1 KGHSH and CDR2 LQKENI. Combining iRepertoire HTBI primers with Arm-PCR of CDR3 regions, the authors built TCR beta libraries. TCRdb reprocessed the multiplex PCR reads via MiXCR and lists one record per CDR3 protein. The table lists 540,000 or so distinct CDR3 sequences, roughly 12% of them singletons. Separately, the same data were catalogued under a study of T cells in Graves' hyperthyroidism and ophthalmopathy. That study adds: Primed by the HTBI set, a first-round RT-PCR was run on the TCR CDR3.

This specimen consisted of peripheral blood mononuclear cells (PBMCs), obtained at new diagnosis, from a patient treated with antithyroid drugs. The sequence was obtained from a young man with Graves disease. V usage is TRBV18 and J usage is TRBJ2-7; D unresolved. The CDR3 reads CASSPFRAYEQYF. CDR3 nucleotides: TGTGCCAGCTCACCCTTCCGGGCGTACGAGCAGTACTTC.